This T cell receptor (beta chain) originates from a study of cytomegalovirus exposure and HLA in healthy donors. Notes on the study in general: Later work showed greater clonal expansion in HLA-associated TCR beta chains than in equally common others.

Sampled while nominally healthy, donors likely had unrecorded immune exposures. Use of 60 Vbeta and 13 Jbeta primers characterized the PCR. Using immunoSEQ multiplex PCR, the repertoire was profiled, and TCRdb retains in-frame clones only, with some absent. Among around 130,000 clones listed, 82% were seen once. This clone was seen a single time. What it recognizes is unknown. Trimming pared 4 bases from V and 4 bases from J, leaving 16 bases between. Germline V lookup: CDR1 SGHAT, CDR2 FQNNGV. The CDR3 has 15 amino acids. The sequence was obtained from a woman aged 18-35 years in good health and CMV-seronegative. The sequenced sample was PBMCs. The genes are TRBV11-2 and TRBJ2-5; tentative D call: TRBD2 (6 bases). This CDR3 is CASSSWGRFGETQYF. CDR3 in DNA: TGTGCCAGCAGCTCATGGGGGAGGTTCGGAGAGACCCAGTACTTC.